A single sample gave rise to the 17 T cell receptor beta chains below, sequenced in a study of glioma-infiltrating T cells (TCRdb year 2016). The sequencer listed for this sample is Illumina MiSeq. TCR alpha and beta CDR3 regions were amplified with the iRepertoire nested amplicon-rescue multiplex PCR (arm-PCR) platform from RNA. TCRdb handled the public reads itself, with Q25 trimming in fastp and clone calling in MiXCR, and kept productive beta chains. Every entry covers one CDR3 protein and lists the most common genes and DNA from its rows. The sample table records tens of thousands of distinct CDR3 sequences; 23% of these occur just once. The ten largest clones take up roughly 7% of the sample. Specimen: glioma tissue, nonneoplastic brain tissue, or PBMCs (not recorded which). The receptor set was obtained from a human donor with low-grade glioma or glioblastoma, undergoing nonglioma brain surgery, or in good health (not recorded which).

This clonotype was counted many times. V usage is TRBV7-2 and J usage is TRBJ2-4; no clear D. This CDR3 region has 12 residues. Germline CDR1 and CDR2: SGHTA and FQGNSA. The V end was cut by 7 bases, the J end by 7 bases, with 11 bases between. The CDR3 protein is CASNQMGNIQYF. As DNA, the CDR3 is TGTGCCAGCAACCAAATGGGGAACATTCAGTACTTC. The variable domain in full, with the rest retrieved from reference TRBV7-2 and TRBJ2-4, is GAGVSQSPSNKVTEKGKDVELRCDPISGHTALYWYRQSLGQGLEFLIYFQGNSAPDKSGLPSDRFSAERTGGSVSTLTIQRTQQEDSAVYLCASNQMGNIQYFGAGTRLSVL.

This clonotype was counted only a few times. The V gene is TRBV19, the J gene TRBJ2-2, with TRBD2 matching 14 bases. The CDR3 has 18 amino acids. Looked up from germline, CDR1 is LNHDA and CDR2 is SQIVND (reference sequence). V shed 6 bases, J shed 4 bases, and the junction held 10 bases outside the gene matches. The CDR3 bases are TGTGCCAGTAGCTCACGACTAGCGGGGGGGCCGGGCACCGGGGAGCTGTTTTTT. It yields the protein CASSSRLAGGPGTGELFF.

This clonotype was counted many times. This chain links TRBV6-6 with TRBJ2-1; D unresolved. In germline, CDR1 is MNHNY, CDR2 SVGAGI (reference sequence). The germline V and J ends were trimmed by 0 bases and 0 bases, with 9 bases remaining between them. The CDR3 runs 16 residues. CDR3 in amino acids: CASSYSAISSYNEQFF. In DNA form, the CDR3 reads TGTGCCAGCAGTTACTCGGCTATTAGCTCCTACAATGAGCAGTTCTTC.

This clonotype was picked up a small number of times. This chain's CDR3 is CASSLLGQGSYEQYF. CDR3 sequence (DNA): TGTGCCAGCAGCTTGTTGGGGCAGGGCTCCTACGAGCAGTACTTC. The chain uses TRBV5-5 and TRBJ2-7; weak D call: TRBD1 (5 bases). Trimming left V 1 base short and J 0 bases short, with 11 bases between. Germline CDR1 reads SGHKS; CDR2 reads YYEKEE (reference sequence). CDR3 length: 15 residues.

This clonotype was observed a few times. This rearrangement joins TRBV11-2 to TRBJ1-3; D is uncertain. The CDR3 covers 14 residues. Trimming left V 5 bases short and J 0 bases short, with 8 bases between. Germline V lookup: CDR1 SGHAT, CDR2 FQNNGV. The CDR3 spells CASSQQRSGNTIYF. In nucleotides, the CDR3 is TGTGCCAGCAGCCAACAGCGCTCTGGAAACACCATATATTTT.

There are a few counts of this clonotype. The chain carries TRBV2 and TRBJ2-3; D gene uncertain. The CDR3 is 14 residues long. Germline CDR1 reads SNHLY; CDR2 reads FYNNEI. The V gene lost 3 bases and the J gene lost 0 bases, with 7 bases spanning the gap. The CDR3 nucleotides read TGTGCCAGCAGTGATTGGGGAAGCACAGATACGCAGTATTTT. Translation gives CASSDWGSTDTQYF.

The sample holds many counts of this clonotype. The chain is built from TRBV6-1 and TRBJ1-2; 8 bases fit TRBD1. CDR1 is MNHNS, CDR2 SASEGT, per germline. There are 14 residues in the CDR3. Unmatched junction bases numbered 10, after V lost 6 bases and J lost 7 bases. The CDR3: CASRYDRGRSGYTF. In nucleotides, the CDR3 is TGTGCCAGCAGATATGACAGGGGACGCTCTGGCTACACCTTC.

This clonotype was picked up many times. The chain has TRBV25-1 and TRBJ1-4, with no clear D. Per the germline V gene, CDR1 is MGHDK and CDR2 is SYGVNS. Deletions cut 5 bases from V and 0 bases from J, with 13 bases between. The CDR3 contains 16 residues. CDR3 DNA sequence: TGTGCCAGCAGTTCCCTCGAGGCAGCAACTAATGAAAAACTGTTTTTT. This encodes CASSSLEAATNEKLFF.

As regards this clonotype: A much larger clone differs from this one at a single base, so this may be a read error. In this CDR3 the conserved last residue, phenylalanine or tryptophan, is missing, so a read error is likely. The chain employs TRBV7-2 and TRBJ2-2; no clear D gene. Germline V gene data show CDR1 as SGHTA and CDR2 as FQGNSA. Trimming left V 0 bases short and J 4 bases short, with 6 bases between. This CDR3 contains 14 residues. This CDR3 is CASSLAGATGELFL. The CDR3 DNA is TGTGCCAGCAGCTTAGCAGGCGCCACCGGGGAGCTGTTTCTT.

Details on this clonotype: The germline gene is not matched at one end of the junction; a read error may be the cause. This chain links TRBV7-2 with TRBJ2-7, with D uncertain. The CDR3 loop spans 12 amino acids. Germline assignment: CDR1 SGHTA and CDR2 FQGNSA. The chain's CDR3 is CASGPISHEQYF. The CDR3 DNA follows: TGTGCCAGCGGTCCCATCTCCCACGAGCAGTACTTC.

This clonotype was counted a few times. The chain combines TRBV2 with TRBJ1-2, with a tentative D call TRBD1 (6 bases). The CDR3 contains 13 residues. Trimming stripped 5 bases from V and 8 bases from J, with 15 bases between. From germline, CDR1 is SNHLY and CDR2 FYNNEI. The CDR3 DNA reads as TGTGCCAGCAGTCCCTGGGGGGACAACGGCTACACCTTC. Translation gives CASSPWGDNGYTF.

As to this clonotype: Just one base apart from a much larger clone, this may be a read error. This chain joins TRBV9 and TRBJ1-2; possibly TRBD1 for D (5 bases). CDR1 and CDR2 (germline): SGDLS, YYNGEE. The V end lost 7 bases, the J end lost 1 base, and 11 bases lay between the germline ends. The CDR3 sequence is 13 residues long. As DNA, the CDR3 is TGTGCCAGCGGCGGGGACCTTAACTATGGCTACACCTTC. It encodes CASGGDLNYGYTF.

This clonotype was detected many times. The chain combines TRBV29-1 with TRBJ1-2, with TRBD1 as a possible D gene (5 bases). Germline lookup yields CDR1 SQVTM and CDR2 ANQGSEA. V lost 4 bases and J 4 bases, leaving 13 bases between the germline ends. CDR3 size: 13 residues. In DNA form, the CDR3 reads TGCAGCGTTGGGTATGGGACGGCCTATGGCTACACCTTC. Its translation: CSVGYGTAYGYTF.

At least ten counts were recorded for this clonotype. The chain recombines TRBV4-1 with TRBJ2-3, with 9 bases identical to TRBD2. The CDR3 sequence is 17 residues long. Trimming took 8 bases from V and 1 from J; bases not matched to a gene: 13. The germline V gene encodes CDR1 MGHRA and CDR2 YSYEKL. The CDR3 is CASRRGASGMGTDTQYF. The CDR3 DNA reads as TGCGCCAGCCGCCGGGGGGCTAGCGGGATGGGCACAGATACGCAGTATTTT.

This clonotype was detected many times. The chain recombines TRBV12-3 or TRBV12-4 with TRBJ2-1; D perhaps matches TRBD1 (6 bases). Trimming cost V 6 bases and J 9 bases, with 21 bases left between them. The CDR3 runs 15 residues. DNA of the CDR3: TGTGCCAGCAGCCTAATGGTGCGTCAGACAGGTGAGCAGTTCTTC. Translated, it gives CASSLMVRQTGEQFF.

This clonotype was detected many times. The chain is built from TRBV27 and TRBJ2-1; 13 nucleotides align to TRBD2. CDR1 and CDR2 from the germline V gene are MNHEY and SMNVEV (reference sequence). After removal of 7 bases from V and 6 bases from J, the junction contained 9 bases not matched to a gene. The CDR3 has 16 amino acids. The CDR3 sequence is CASNSRRLAGGNEQFF. As DNA, the CDR3 is TGTGCCAGCAACTCGAGAAGACTAGCGGGGGGCAATGAGCAGTTCTTC.

The chain employs TRBV6-5 and TRBJ1-1; 8 nucleotides agree with TRBD1. The length of the CDR3 is 14 residues. Germline V gives CDR1 MNHEY, CDR2 SVGAGI. V was pared by 5 bases and J by 6 bases, with 8 bases of the junction left unmatched. CDR3 residues: CASSAMTGVAEAFF. Written as DNA, the CDR3 is TGTGCCAGCAGTGCAATGACAGGGGTGGCTGAAGCTTTCTTT.